This T cell receptor beta chain originates from a study of control samples from healthy donors and cancer patients. The CDR3 runs 11 residues. CDR1 is SGHNT and CDR2 is YENEEA in the germline V gene. Comments on this clone: Mismatch with germline at one junction end may stem from a read error.

Data came from immunoSEQ multiplex PCR; TCRdb stores just in-frame clones and leaves some out. The table records 390,000 or so clones, about 93% of them present only once. This chain uses TRBV11-3 with TRBJ1-1; D perhaps matches TRBD1 (5 bases). The TCR was taken from a middle-aged man with head and neck cancer. The sample comprised PBMCs. The CDR3 region is CASSSDGTLAF. DNA for the CDR3: TGTGCCAGCAGCTCTGACGGGACCCTCGCCTTT.